Sequencing of this T cell receptor beta chain was carried out in a study of circulating and synovial CD4+ cells in juvenile arthritis. Study results and caveats: These blood cells shared more CDR3 sequences with synovium than bulk blood. Circulating pathogenic-like and bulk T cells looked alike by Vbeta family usage.

With regard to this clone: Its target is unknown. The sample carries other DNA sequences with the same CDR3.

Some clones are missing from TCRdb's copy, which holds only in-frame ones; the method was immunoSEQ multiplex PCR. The data hold some 33,000 clones, with approximately 96% observed a single time. The sequenced sample consisted of CD4+ T cells from blood. This receptor was taken from a human donor with juvenile idiopathic arthritis.

CDR3 nucleotides: TGTGCCAGCAGCTTAGGTCCAGGGGGCATAAATTCACCCCTCCACTTT. Protein sequence: CASSLGPGGINSPLHF. The chain employs TRBV7-8 and TRBJ1-6; 8 nucleotides match TRBD1. Trimming cost V 1 base and J 7 bases; bases outside gene matches: 6. The CDR3 totals 16 residues. Germline V gives CDR1 SGHVS, CDR2 FQNEAQ. Together with reference TRBV7-8 and TRBJ1-6, the CDR3 gives the full variable domain: GAGVSQSPRYKVAKRGQDVALRCDPISGHVSLFWYQQALGQGPEFLTYFQNEAQLDKSGLPSDRFFAERPEGSVSTLKIQRTQQEDSAVYLCASSLGPGGINSPLHFGNGTRLTVT.